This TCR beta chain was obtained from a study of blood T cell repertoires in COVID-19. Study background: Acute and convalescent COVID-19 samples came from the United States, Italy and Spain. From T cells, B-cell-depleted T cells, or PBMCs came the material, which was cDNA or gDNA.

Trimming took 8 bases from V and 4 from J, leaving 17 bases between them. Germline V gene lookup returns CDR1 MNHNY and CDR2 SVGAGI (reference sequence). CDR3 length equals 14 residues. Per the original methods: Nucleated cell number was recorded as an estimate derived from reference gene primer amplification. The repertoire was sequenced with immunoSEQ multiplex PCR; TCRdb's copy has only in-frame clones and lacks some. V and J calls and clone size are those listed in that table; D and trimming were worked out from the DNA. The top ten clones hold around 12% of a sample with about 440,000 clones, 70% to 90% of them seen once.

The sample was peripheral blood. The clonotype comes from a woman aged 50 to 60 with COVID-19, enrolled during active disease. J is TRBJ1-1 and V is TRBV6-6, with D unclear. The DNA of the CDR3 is TGTGCCAGCGACCCCGCGGGTGCAGGCACTGAAGCTTTCTTT. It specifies CASDPAGAGTEAFF.